This T cell receptor beta chain derives from a study of TIL therapy for anti-PD-1-resistant metastatic lung cancer. On the study more broadly: Tumors were harvested before any PD-1/PD-L1 blockade. Tumors carried a median 1.5 non-synonymous mutations per megabase.

After removal of 2 bases from V and 4 bases from J, the junction contained 5 bases not matched to a gene. The germline gives CDR1 MNHEY, CDR2 SVGAGI. The CDR3 is 14 amino acids. With regard to this clone: Its specificity is not known.

This was the immunoSEQ v3 assay. Each library reached about 2.1 million read pairs, or about 4.5-6.5 million at deep level. Sequencing used immunoSEQ multiplex PCR; TCRdb keeps in-frame clones, though not all of them. The sample lists 50,000 to 65,000 clones; roughly 69% were seen once. General observations from the study: Treatment-naive, never-smoker and oncogene-addicted patients were overrepresented in this highly selected cohort.

As for time point: pre-treatment sample, taken before nivolumab and TIL therapy. The sequence came from a person aged 25 to 80 with non-small cell lung cancer. Sample: blood, taken at baseline. The V and J genes are TRBV6-5 and TRBJ2-7, with 7 positions matching TRBD1. As DNA, the CDR3 is TGTGCCAGCAGTTACCGACAGGGCCCATACGAGCAGTACTTC. Amino acid sequence: CASSYRQGPYEQYF.